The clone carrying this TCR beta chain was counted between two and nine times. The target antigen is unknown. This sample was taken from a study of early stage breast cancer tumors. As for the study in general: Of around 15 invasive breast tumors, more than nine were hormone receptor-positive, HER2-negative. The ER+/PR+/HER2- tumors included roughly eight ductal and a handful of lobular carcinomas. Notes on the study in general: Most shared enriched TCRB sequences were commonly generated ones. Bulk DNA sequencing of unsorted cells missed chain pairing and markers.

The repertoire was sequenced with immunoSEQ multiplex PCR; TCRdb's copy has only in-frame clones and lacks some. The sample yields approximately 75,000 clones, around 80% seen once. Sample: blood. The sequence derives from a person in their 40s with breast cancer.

CDR3 amino acids: CASSSGQGVYGYTF. CDR3 bases: TGTGCCAGCAGTTCGGGACAGGGGGTCTATGGCTACACCTTC. This sequence joins TRBV27 and TRBJ1-2, with TRBD1 matching 11 bases. The CDR3 loop spans 14 amino acids. J was trimmed by 4 bases and V by 4 bases; bases with no gene match: 2. Looked up from germline, CDR1 is MNHEY and CDR2 is SMNVEV (reference sequence).